This entry lists 27 T cell receptor beta chains sequenced from one sample in a study of blood T cell repertoires in COVID-19. Clones were sequenced by immunoSEQ multiplex PCR, and TCRdb holds only the in-frame ones, with some missing. Of about 300,000 clones detected, about 81% appear once; the ten largest clones hold about 1.6%. The specimen was peripheral blood. The receptor set was obtained from a human donor with COVID-19, enrolled during active disease. The donor label of this sample is uncertain.

The chain joins TRBV20-1 to TRBJ1-4; D unresolved. The V and J ends lost 6 bases and 6 bases respectively, with 8 bases between them. The germline gives CDR1 DFQATT, CDR2 SNEGSKA (reference sequence). The CDR3 is 11 amino acids. CDR3 nucleotide sequence: TGCAGTGCACACATTCATGAAAAACTGTTTTTT. Residues: CSAHIHEKLFF.

The chain joins TRBV4-3 to TRBJ2-3; 8 positions match TRBD2. Germline V gene lookup returns CDR1 LGHNA and CDR2 YSLEER. The V gene end was trimmed by 3 bases and the J gene end by 4 bases; junction bases not matched to a gene: 9. The CDR3 totals 16 residues. This CDR3 reads CASSHLDGRVADTQYF. Written as DNA, the CDR3 is TGCGCCAGCAGCCACTTGGACGGGAGGGTGGCAGATACGCAGTATTTT.

V gene TRBV7-2 combines with J gene TRBJ1-1; the D is unclear. Germline CDR1 is SGHTA and CDR2 is FQGNSA. V was pared by 1 base and J by 0 bases, with 12 bases between. CDR3 size: 16 residues. The CDR3 protein is CASSLGPADMNTEAFF. CDR3 in DNA: TGTGCCAGCAGCTTAGGGCCAGCCGACATGAACACTGAAGCTTTCTTT.

V and J are TRBV6-6 and TRBJ2-3; 12 bases map to TRBD2. The V gene end was trimmed by 5 bases and the J gene end by 1 base; junction bases not matched to a gene: 13. Germline loops: CDR1 MNHNY, CDR2 SVGAGI (reference sequence). The CDR3 covers 19 residues. The CDR3 here is CASSRTSGVGPRGTDTQYF. The CDR3 DNA reads TGTGCCAGCAGTCGGACTAGCGGGGTGGGGCCTAGAGGCACAGATACGCAGTATTTT.

The J gene is TRBJ2-2, the V gene TRBV15, with 8 positions matching TRBD1. There are 14 residues in the CDR3. V lost 5 bases to trimming and J lost 8 bases; unmatched junction nucleotides: 7. Looked up from germline, CDR1 is LNHNV and CDR2 is YYDKDF (reference sequence). The CDR3 region is CATSSRQGRGELFF. The CDR3 DNA reads TGTGCCACCAGCTCCCGACAGGGGAGGGGGGAGCTGTTTTTT.

Only a few counts were recorded for this clone. This chain connects TRBV6-5 to TRBJ1-2; the match to TRBD1 covers 8 bases. V was clipped by 4 bases and J by 8 bases; unmatched bases: 9. The CDR3 has 14 amino acids. Germline CDR1 is MNHEY and CDR2 is SVGAGI. This CDR3 reads CASSFRQGAGGYTF. The CDR3 nucleotides are TGTGCCAGCAGTTTTCGCCAGGGGGCGGGAGGCTACACCTTC.

This clone was counted once. The rearrangement links TRBV28 to TRBJ2-2, with D possibly matching TRBD1 (6 bases). The V end lost 6 bases, the J end lost 4 bases, and 18 bases lay between the germline ends. Germline CDR1 reads MDHEN; CDR2 reads SYDVKM. The length of the CDR3 is 16 residues. CDR3 in amino acids: CASSGDTKKPTGELFF. The CDR3 bases are TGTGCCAGCAGCGGGGACACCAAGAAACCCACCGGGGAGCTGTTTTTT.

This clone was observed once. The chain employs TRBV19 and TRBJ1-2; D unclear. The CDR3 consists of 15 residues. CDR1 and CDR2 (germline): LNHDA, SQIVND (reference sequence). V was shortened by 5 bases and J by 2 bases, with 15 bases between the two germline ends. Written as DNA, the CDR3 is TGTGCCAGTAGTCCTTATAGGGCGGGAAACTATGGCTACACCTTC. Translating gives CASSPYRAGNYGYTF.

This clone was counted only a few times. The chain joins TRBV28 to TRBJ1-2, with 7 bases fitting TRBD1. The V and J ends lost 6 bases and 7 bases, in that order; junction bases with no gene match: 8. The CDR3 is 13 amino acids. CDR1 and CDR2 (germline): MDHEN, SYDVKM. CDR3 in DNA: TGTGCCAGCAGCCTCACAGGGGCGAGTGGCTACACCTTC. Amino acids: CASSLTGASGYTF.

This sequence joins TRBV11-2 and TRBJ1-3, with D unclear. The ends were cut back, 3 bases at V and 1 base at J, with 4 bases in the middle. This CDR3 spans 13 amino acids. Germline values: CDR1 SGHAT, CDR2 FQNNGV. CDR3 DNA sequence: TGTGCCAGCAGCTTTAGATCTGGAAACACCATATATTTT. Encoded protein: CASSFRSGNTIYF.

The rearrangement links TRBV28 to TRBJ2-7, with TRBD1 identical over 9 bases. V lost 4 bases, J lost 3 bases, and 4 bases stayed unmatched. This CDR3 has 14 residues. The germline gives CDR1 MDHEN, CDR2 SYDVKM. The CDR3 DNA reads TGTGCCAGCAGTTCTCGGGACAGGGACTACGAGCAGTACTTC. This codes for CASSSRDRDYEQYF.

This clone appeared a single time. The genes are TRBV7-2 and TRBJ1-6, with D perhaps TRBD1 (5 bases). The V gene lost 1 base and the J gene lost 0 bases, with 13 bases spanning the gap. Germline V lookup: CDR1 SGHTA, CDR2 FQGNSA. CDR3 length: 18 amino acids. The CDR3 nucleotides read TGTGCCAGCAGCTTAGTTCCGGGGGTTAGCTCCTATAATTCACCCCTCCACTTT. Protein sequence: CASSLVPGVSSYNSPLHF.

Here the CDR3 reads CASRGDRADYGYTF. As DNA, the CDR3 is TGTGCCAGCAGAGGGGACAGGGCGGACTATGGCTACACCTTC. The chain links TRBV2 to TRBJ1-2, with 9 bases aligning to TRBD1. Germline V gene data show CDR1 as SNHLY and CDR2 as FYNNEI. The CDR3 is made up of 14 amino acids. V shed 6 bases and J 3 bases; nucleotides not matched to a gene: 5.

This chain connects TRBV7-9 to TRBJ2-7, with TRBD1 matching over 10 bases. CDR3 size: 16 residues. Unmatched junction bases numbered 16, after V lost 11 bases and J lost 3 bases. In germline, CDR1 is SEHNR, CDR2 FQNEAQ (reference sequence). DNA of the CDR3: TGTGCCTCCAGCAGGCCACCGGGACAGGGGATCTACGAGCAGTACTTC. It yields the protein CASSRPPGQGIYEQYF.

The sample holds one count of this clone. The V and J genes are TRBV2 and TRBJ2-1, with 11 bases lining up with TRBD2. Losses at the gene ends were 6 bases for V and 7 bases for J; bases not matched to a gene: 8. Germline V CDR1 and CDR2: SNHLY, FYNNEI. This CDR3 is built from 15 residues. The CDR3 DNA is TGTGCCAGCAGAGCCGAGGTAGCGGGAGGGAATGAGCAGTTCTTC. Its protein is CASRAEVAGGNEQFF.

This CDR3 is CASSEIWAGNNFDSPLHF. CDR3 nucleotide sequence: TGTGCCAGCAGTGAAATCTGGGCAGGGAACAATTTCGATTCACCCCTCCACTTT. The chain combines TRBV2 with TRBJ1-6, with D maybe TRBD1 (5 bases). CDR3 size: 18 residues. The ends were cut back, 2 bases at V and 8 bases at J, with 22 bases in the middle. Germline V gives CDR1 SNHLY, CDR2 FYNNEI. The variable domain in full, with the rest retrieved from reference TRBV2 and TRBJ1-6, is EPEVTQTPSHQVTQMGQEVILRCVPISNHLYFYWYRQILGQKVEFLVSFYNNEISEKSEIFDDQFSVERPDGSNFTLKIRSTKLEDSAMYFCASSEIWAGNNFDSPLHFGNGTRLTVT.

The V call is TRBV7-2, the J call TRBJ2-1, with D perhaps matching TRBD2 (5 bases). V shed 2 bases and J shed 9 bases, with 23 bases lying between them. The CDR3 length is 17 residues. Germline V gene lookup returns CDR1 SGHTA and CDR2 FQGNSA. CDR3 nucleotide sequence: TGTGCCAGCAGCTTAAGGAGTGGACTCGTCTTTGGCGGTGAGCAGTTCTTC. It yields the protein CASSLRSGLVFGGEQFF.

The gene calls are TRBV4-1 and TRBJ1-5; TRBD1 matches 7 bases. Trimming at V came to 3 bases and at J to 4 bases, leaving 6 bases not matched to a gene. Per germline, CDR1 MGHRA and CDR2 YSYEKL. The CDR3 has 15 amino acids. CDR3 DNA sequence: TGCGCCAGCAGCCAGGAAGAACAGGGGAATCAGCCCCAGCATTTT. Its translation: CASSQEEQGNQPQHF.

J is TRBJ1-5 and V is TRBV6-2 or TRBV6-3; 8 positions agree with TRBD1. The CDR3 contains 14 residues. Germline V gene sequence: CDR1 MNHEY, CDR2 SVGEGT. V was pared by 5 bases and J by 7 bases, with 7 bases of the junction left unmatched. The CDR3 reads CASSRTGTEQPQHF. The DNA for the CDR3 is TGTGCCAGCAGTAGGACAGGGACGGAGCAGCCCCAGCATTTT.

The chain uses TRBV7-9 and TRBJ1-1, with 7 positions matching TRBD1. From germline, CDR1 is SEHNR and CDR2 FQNEAQ (reference sequence). CDR3 size: 13 residues. Trimming took 8 bases from V and 1 from J; bases not matched to a gene: 4. CDR3 bases: TGTGCCAGCGGACGACAGGGGAACACTGAAGCTTTCTTT. Protein: CASGRQGNTEAFF.

This chain connects TRBV29-1 to TRBJ1-1, with 7 nucleotides matching TRBD1. The CDR3 extends over 12 amino acids. After removal of 3 bases from V and 4 bases from J, the junction contained 2 bases not matched to a gene. Germline V gene lookup returns CDR1 SQVTM and CDR2 ANQGSEA. The CDR3 nucleotides are TGCAGCGTTGACCAGGGGGGCACTGAAGCTTTCTTT. It is translated as CSVDQGGTEAFF.

The rearrangement uses TRBV27 and TRBJ1-2; D ambiguous. V gave up 8 bases and J gave up 3 bases, with 19 bases separating them. The CDR3 consists of 15 residues. Germline V gene lookup returns CDR1 MNHEY and CDR2 SMNVEV (reference sequence). In nucleotides, the CDR3 is TGTGCCAGCTCCACTATCGGGGTCCCTCACTATGGCTACACCTTC. The encoded protein is CASSTIGVPHYGYTF.

Only a few counts were recorded for this clone. The chain recombines TRBV18 with TRBJ1-2, with 9 bases matching TRBD1. The CDR3 has 14 amino acids. Trimming took 4 bases from V and 6 from J; bases not matched to a gene: 6. CDR1 and CDR2 (germline): KGHSH, LQKENI. CDR3 coding DNA: TGTGCCAGCTCACGCCCAACAGGGGGCGATGGCTACACCTTC. It is translated as CASSRPTGGDGYTF. Drawing the rest from reference TRBV18 and TRBJ1-2, the complete variable domain is NAGVMQNPRHLVRRRGQEARLRCSPMKGHSHVYWYRQLPEEGLKFMVYLQKENIIDESGMPKERFSAEFPKEGPSILRIQQVVRGDSAAYFCASSRPTGGDGYTFGSGTRLTVV.

The chain has TRBV19 and TRBJ2-1; TRBD1 matches 7 bases. CDR3 size: 15 residues. The V segment lost 3 bases and the J segment 5 bases; nucleotides outside the gene matches: 7. CDR1 is LNHDA, CDR2 SQIVND, per germline (reference sequence). Here the CDR3 reads CASSIQQGTDNEQFF. CDR3 sequence (DNA): TGTGCCAGTAGTATCCAACAGGGGACAGACAATGAGCAGTTCTTC.

This chain links TRBV7-2 with TRBJ2-3, with 7 nucleotides matching TRBD2. This CDR3 spans 9 amino acids. Germline V CDR1 and CDR2: SGHTA, FQGNSA. V lost 8 bases and J lost 11; bases outside the gene matches: 1. CDR3 residues: CASPGGQYF. DNA for the CDR3: TGTGCCAGCCCGGGGGGGCAGTATTTT.

The J gene is TRBJ2-3, the V gene TRBV9; TRBD2 might be the D (5 bases). Germline V CDR1 and CDR2: SGDLS, YYNGEE. This CDR3 has 15 amino acids. Trimming took 3 bases from V and 0 from J, leaving 11 bases between them. In DNA form, the CDR3 reads TGTGCCAGCAGCGAAACTAGTTCTAGCACAGATACGCAGTATTTT. It encodes CASSETSSSTDTQYF.

The chain employs TRBV27 and TRBJ2-5; 8 nucleotides match TRBD2. CDR1 is MNHEY, CDR2 SMNVEV, per germline (reference sequence). The CDR3 runs 13 residues. The V and J ends lost 5 bases and 4 bases, in that order; junction bases with no gene match: 3. The CDR3 reads CASSQRERETQYF. The CDR3 region has the DNA TGTGCCAGCAGTCAGCGGGAGCGAGAGACCCAGTACTTC.